The entry that follows covers one T cell receptor beta chain sequence. Those enrolled in Seattle joined during active infection and were followed longitudinally afterward. The data were obtained in a study of blood T cell repertoires in COVID-19. Overall study: Specimens from acute and convalescent COVID-19 originated in the United States, Italy and Spain. PBMCs, B-cell-depleted T cells, or T cells provided the cDNA or gDNA that made up the material.

Source study methods: Nucleated cell counts were estimated from reference gene primer amplification. The data were produced by immunoSEQ multiplex PCR, yet TCRdb's version contains in-frame clones alone and is incomplete. D and trimming were read from the DNA, whereas the V and J calls and clone size are those reported in that table. The repertoire has roughly 350,000 clones, about 88% of them found once; the top ten carry 6% to 8.5%. CDR1 and CDR2 (germline): SGHKS, YYEKEE (reference sequence). J gave up 0 bases and V 4 bases, and 2 bases lay outside the gene matches. This CDR3 is built from 14 residues.

Sample: peripheral blood. V gene TRBV5-5 combines with J gene TRBJ1-2, with 8 nucleotides matching TRBD1. The sequence derives from a woman aged 65 to 85 with COVID-19, enrolled during active disease. CDR3 region: CASSPGQANYGYTF. CDR3 nucleotides: TGTGCCAGCAGCCCGGGACAGGCTAACTATGGCTACACCTTC. The full variable domain, completed using reference TRBV5-5 and TRBJ1-2, is DAGVTQSPTHLIKTRGQQVTLRCSPISGHKSVSWYQQVLGQGPQFIFQYYEKEERGRGNFPDRFSARQFPNYSSELNVNALLLGDSALYLCASSPGQANYGYTFGSGTRLTVV.